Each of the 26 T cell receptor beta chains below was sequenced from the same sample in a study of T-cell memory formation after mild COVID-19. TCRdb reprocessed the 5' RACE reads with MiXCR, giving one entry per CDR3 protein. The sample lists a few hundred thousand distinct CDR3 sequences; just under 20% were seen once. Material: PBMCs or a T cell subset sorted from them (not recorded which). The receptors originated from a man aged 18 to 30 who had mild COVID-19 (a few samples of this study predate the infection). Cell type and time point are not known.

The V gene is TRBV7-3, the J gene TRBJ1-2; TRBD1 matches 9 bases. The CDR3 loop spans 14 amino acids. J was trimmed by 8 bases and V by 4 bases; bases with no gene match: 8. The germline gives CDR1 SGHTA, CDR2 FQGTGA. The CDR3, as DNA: TGTGCCAGCAGCTCCCTCGGGACAGGGAAGGGCTACACCTTC. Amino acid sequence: CASSSLGTGKGYTF.

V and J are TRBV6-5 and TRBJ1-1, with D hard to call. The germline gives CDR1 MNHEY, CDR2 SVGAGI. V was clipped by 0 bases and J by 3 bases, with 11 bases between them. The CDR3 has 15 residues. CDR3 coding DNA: TGTGCCAGCAGTTACTCGCACCTGATTTACACTGAAGCTTTCTTT. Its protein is CASSYSHLIYTEAFF.

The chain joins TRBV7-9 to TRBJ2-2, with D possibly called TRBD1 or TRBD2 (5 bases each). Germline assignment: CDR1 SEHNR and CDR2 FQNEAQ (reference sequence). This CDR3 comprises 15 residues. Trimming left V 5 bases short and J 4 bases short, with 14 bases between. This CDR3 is CASSPSGTGTGELFF. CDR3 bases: TGTGCCAGCAGCCCGTCCGGGACGGGCACCGGGGAGCTGTTTTTT.

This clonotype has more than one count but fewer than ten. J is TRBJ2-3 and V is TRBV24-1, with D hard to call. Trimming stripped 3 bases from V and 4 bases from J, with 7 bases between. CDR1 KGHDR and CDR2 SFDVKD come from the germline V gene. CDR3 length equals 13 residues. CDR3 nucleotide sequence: TGTGCCACCAGTGATGGCCACGCAGATACGCAGTATTTT. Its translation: CATSDGHADTQYF.

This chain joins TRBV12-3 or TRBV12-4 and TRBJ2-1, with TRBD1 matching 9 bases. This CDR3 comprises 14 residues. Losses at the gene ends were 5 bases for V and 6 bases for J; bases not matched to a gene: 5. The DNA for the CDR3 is TGTGCCAGCAGTCTCACAGGGGGCCTCAATGAGCAGTTCTTC. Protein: CASSLTGGLNEQFF.

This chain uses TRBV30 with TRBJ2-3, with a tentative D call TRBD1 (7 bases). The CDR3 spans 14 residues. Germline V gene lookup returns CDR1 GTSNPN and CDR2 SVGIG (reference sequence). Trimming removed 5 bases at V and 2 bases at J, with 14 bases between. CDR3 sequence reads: CAWGGTALTDTQYF. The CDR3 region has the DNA TGTGCCTGGGGCGGGACAGCCCTCACAGATACGCAGTATTTT. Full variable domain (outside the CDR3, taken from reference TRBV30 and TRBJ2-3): SQTIHQWPATLVQPVGSPLSLECTVEGTSNPNLYWYRQAAGRGLQLLFYSVGIGQISSEVPQNLSASRPQDRQFILSSKKLLLSDSGFYLCAWGGTALTDTQYFGPGTRLTVL.

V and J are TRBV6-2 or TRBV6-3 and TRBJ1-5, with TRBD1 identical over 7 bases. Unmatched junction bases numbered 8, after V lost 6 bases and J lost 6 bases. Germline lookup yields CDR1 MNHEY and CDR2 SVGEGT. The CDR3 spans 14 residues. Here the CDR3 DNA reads TGTGCCAGCAGGGAGACAGGGAGGGGTCAGCCCCAGCATTTT. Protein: CASRETGRGQPQHF.

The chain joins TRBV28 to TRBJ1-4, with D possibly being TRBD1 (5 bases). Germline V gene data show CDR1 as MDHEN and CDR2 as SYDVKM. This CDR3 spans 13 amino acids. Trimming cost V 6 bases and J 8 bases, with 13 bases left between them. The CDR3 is CASSGGREEKLFF. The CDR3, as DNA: TGTGCCAGCAGCGGGGGGAGGGAGGAAAAACTGTTTTTT. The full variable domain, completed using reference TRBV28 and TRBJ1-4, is DVKVTQSSRYLVKRTGEKVFLECVQDMDHENMFWYRQDPGLGLRLIYFSYDVKMKEKGDIPEGYSVSREKKERFSLILESASTNQTSMYLCASSGGREEKLFFGSGTQLSVL.

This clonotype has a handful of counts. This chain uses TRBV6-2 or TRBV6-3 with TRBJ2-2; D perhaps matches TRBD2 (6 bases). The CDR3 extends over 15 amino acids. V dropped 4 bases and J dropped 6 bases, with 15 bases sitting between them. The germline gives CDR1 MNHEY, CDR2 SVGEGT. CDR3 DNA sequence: TGTGCCAGCAGTTCTCTCCTCTCTAGCGCCGGGGAGCTGTTTTTT. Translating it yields CASSSLLSSAGELFF.

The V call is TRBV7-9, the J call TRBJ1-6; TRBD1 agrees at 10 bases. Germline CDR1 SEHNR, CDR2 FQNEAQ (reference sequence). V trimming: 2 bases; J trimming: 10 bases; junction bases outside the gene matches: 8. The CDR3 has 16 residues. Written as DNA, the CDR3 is TGTGCCAGCAGCTTACTATCCGACAGGGGGCTCTCACCCCTCCACTTT. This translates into CASSLLSDRGLSPLHF.

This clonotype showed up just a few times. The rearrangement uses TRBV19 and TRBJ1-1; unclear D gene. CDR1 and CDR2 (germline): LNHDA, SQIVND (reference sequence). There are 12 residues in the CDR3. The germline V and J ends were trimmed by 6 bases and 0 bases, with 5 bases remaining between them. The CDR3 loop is CASRSMNTEAFF. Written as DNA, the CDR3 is TGTGCCAGTAGGTCCATGAACACTGAAGCTTTCTTT. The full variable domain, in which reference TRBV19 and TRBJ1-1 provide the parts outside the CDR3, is DGGITQSPKYLFRKEGQNVTLSCEQNLNHDAMYWYRQDPGQGLRLIYYSQIVNDFQKGDIAEGYSVSREKKESFPLTVTSAQKNPTAFYLCASRSMNTEAFFGQGTRLTVV.

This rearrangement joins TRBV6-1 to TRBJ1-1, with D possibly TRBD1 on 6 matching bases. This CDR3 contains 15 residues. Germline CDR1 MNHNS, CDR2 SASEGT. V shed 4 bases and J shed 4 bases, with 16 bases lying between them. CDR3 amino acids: CASSGYRDRATEAFF. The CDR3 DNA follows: TGTGCCAGCAGTGGGTACAGGGATCGGGCCACTGAAGCTTTCTTT.

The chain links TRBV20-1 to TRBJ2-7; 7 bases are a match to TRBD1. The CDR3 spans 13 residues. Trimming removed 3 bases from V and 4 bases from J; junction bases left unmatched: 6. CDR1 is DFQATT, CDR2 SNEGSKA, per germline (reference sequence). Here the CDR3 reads CSARTGNEYEQYF. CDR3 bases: TGCAGTGCTAGGACAGGGAACGAGTACGAGCAGTACTTC.

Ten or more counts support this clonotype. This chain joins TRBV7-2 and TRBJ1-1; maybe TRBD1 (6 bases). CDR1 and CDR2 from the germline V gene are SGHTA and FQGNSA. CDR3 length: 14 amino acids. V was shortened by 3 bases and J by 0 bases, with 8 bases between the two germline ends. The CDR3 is CASSFWTVNTEAFF. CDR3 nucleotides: TGTGCCAGCAGCTTTTGGACAGTGAACACTGAAGCTTTCTTT. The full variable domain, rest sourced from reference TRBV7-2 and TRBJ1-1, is GAGVSQSPSNKVTEKGKDVELRCDPISGHTALYWYRQSLGQGLEFLIYFQGNSAPDKSGLPSDRFSAERTGGSVSTLTIQRTQQEDSAVYLCASSFWTVNTEAFFGQGTRLTVV.

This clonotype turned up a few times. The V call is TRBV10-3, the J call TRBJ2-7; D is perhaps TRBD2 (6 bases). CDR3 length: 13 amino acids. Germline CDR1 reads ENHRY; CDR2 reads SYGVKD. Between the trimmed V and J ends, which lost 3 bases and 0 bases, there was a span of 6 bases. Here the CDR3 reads CAISDGGSYEQYF. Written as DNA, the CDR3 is TGTGCCATCAGTGACGGGGGCTCCTACGAGCAGTACTTC.

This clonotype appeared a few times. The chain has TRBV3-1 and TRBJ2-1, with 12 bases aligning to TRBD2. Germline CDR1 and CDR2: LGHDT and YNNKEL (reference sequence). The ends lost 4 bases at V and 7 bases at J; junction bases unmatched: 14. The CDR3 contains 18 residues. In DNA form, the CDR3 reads TGTGCCAGCAGCCTCGGACTAGCGGGGACTCCTGAGGGAAATGAGCAGTTCTTC. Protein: CASSLGLAGTPEGNEQFF.

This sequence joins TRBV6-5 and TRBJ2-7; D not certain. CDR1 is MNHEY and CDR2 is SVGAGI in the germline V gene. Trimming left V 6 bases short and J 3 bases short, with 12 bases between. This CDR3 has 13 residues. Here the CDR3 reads CASSPKWGYEQYF. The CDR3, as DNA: TGTGCCAGCAGCCCGAAATGGGGCTACGAGCAGTACTTC.

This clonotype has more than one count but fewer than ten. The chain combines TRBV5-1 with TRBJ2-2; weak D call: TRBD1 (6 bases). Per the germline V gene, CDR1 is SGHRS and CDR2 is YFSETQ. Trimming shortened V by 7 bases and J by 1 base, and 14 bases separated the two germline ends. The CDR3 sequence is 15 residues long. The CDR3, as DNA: TGCGCCAGCGTACCGGGACAACAGAACACCGGGGAGCTGTTTTTT. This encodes CASVPGQQNTGELFF.

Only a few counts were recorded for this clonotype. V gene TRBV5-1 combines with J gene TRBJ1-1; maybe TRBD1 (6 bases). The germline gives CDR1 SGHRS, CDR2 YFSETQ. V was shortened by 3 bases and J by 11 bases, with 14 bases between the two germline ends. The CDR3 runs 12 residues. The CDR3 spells CASSSDRRQAFF. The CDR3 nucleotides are TGCGCCAGCAGCTCCGACAGGCGTCAGGCTTTCTTT.

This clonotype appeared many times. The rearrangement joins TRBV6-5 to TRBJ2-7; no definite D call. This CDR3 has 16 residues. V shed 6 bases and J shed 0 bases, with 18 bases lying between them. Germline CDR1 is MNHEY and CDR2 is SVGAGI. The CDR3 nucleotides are TGTGCCAGCAGCCCACTGGGCCGGGTAGGCTCCTACGAGCAGTACTTC. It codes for CASSPLGRVGSYEQYF.

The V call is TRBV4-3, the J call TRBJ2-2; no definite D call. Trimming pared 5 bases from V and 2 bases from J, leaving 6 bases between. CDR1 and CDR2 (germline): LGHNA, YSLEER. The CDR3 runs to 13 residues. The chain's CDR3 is CASSNRNTGELFF. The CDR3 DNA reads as TGCGCCAGCAGCAACAGAAACACCGGGGAGCTGTTTTTT.

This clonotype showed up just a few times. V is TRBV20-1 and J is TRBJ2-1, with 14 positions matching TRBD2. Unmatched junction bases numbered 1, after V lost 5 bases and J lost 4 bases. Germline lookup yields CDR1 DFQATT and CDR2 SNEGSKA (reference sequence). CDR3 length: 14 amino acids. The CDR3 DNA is TGCAGTGCTGGGACTAGCGGGGGATACAATGAGCAGTTCTTC. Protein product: CSAGTSGGYNEQFF.

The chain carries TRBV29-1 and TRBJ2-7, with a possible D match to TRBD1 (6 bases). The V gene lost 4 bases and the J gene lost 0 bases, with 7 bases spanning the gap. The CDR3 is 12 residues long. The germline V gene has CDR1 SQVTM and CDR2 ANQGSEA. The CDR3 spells CSVGTDSYEQYF. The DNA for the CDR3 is TGCAGCGTTGGGACAGACTCCTACGAGCAGTACTTC.

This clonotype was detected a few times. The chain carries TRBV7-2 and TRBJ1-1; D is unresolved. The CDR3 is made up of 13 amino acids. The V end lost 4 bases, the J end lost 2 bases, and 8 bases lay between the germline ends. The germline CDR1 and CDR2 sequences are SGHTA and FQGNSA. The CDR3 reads CASSSDPNTEAFF. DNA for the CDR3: TGTGCCAGCAGCTCCGACCCTAACACTGAAGCTTTCTTT.

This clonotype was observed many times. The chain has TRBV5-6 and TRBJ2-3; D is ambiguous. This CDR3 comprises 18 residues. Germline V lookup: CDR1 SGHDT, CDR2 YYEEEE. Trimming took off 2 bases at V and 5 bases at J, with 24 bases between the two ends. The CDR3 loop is CASSFTFVGPTVGDTQYF. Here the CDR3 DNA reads TGTGCCAGCAGCTTTACGTTCGTAGGGCCAACGGTGGGAGATACGCAGTATTTT.

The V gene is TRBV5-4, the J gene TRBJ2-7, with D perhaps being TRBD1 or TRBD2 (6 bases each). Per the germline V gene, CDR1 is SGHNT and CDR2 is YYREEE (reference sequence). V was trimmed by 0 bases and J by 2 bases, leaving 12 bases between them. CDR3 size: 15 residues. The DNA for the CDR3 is TGTGCCAGCAGCTTGGCCGGGGGCAGGACCTACGAGCAGTACTTC. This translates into CASSLAGGRTYEQYF. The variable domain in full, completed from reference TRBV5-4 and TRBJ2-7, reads ETGVTQSPTHLIKTRGQQVTLRCSSQSGHNTVSWYQQALGQGPQFIFQYYREEENGRGNFPPRFSGLQFPNYSSELNVNALELDDSALYLCASSLAGGRTYEQYFGPGTRLTVT.